A selection of T cell receptor beta chains follows, all from one sample in a study of CD8 T cells in ankylosing spondylitis. MiXCR was run by TCRdb on the 5' RACE reads, yielding one entry per CDR3 protein. The sample yields some 220,000 distinct CDR3 sequences, around 6.6% seen once. Sequenced input: blood, either unsorted or a sorted T cell fraction (not recorded which). These receptors came from a male donor with ankylosing spondylitis. The CDR3 runs from the conserved cysteine through the conserved F or W. The D gene is left open where the match is weak. Rows may omit the clone size; those that give it use once, few, many or a size class.

j_call: TRBJ2-1; v_call: TRBV5-1; clone_size: -; d_call: -; cdr3_aa: CASSLEGWWDEQFF; cdr3_nt: TGCGCCAGCAGCTTGGAAGGTTGGTGGGATGAGCAGTTCTTC
j_call: TRBJ1-2; v_call: TRBV27; clone_size: many; d_call: -; cdr3_aa: CASSLSGTLNYGYTF; cdr3_nt: TGTGCCAGCAGTTTGTCCGGGACATTGAACTATGGCTACACCTTC
j_call: TRBJ2-1; v_call: TRBV18; clone_size: many; d_call: -; cdr3_aa: CASSPFIARTSYNEQFF; cdr3_nt: TGTGCCAGCTCACCGTTTATCGCGCGGACCTCCTACAATGAGCAGTTCTTC
j_call: TRBJ1-6; v_call: TRBV7-9; clone_size: many; d_call: -; cdr3_aa: CASSSSEGSPLHF; cdr3_nt: TGTGCCAGCAGCTCCTCGGAGGGTTCACCCCTCCACTTT
j_call: TRBJ1-6; v_call: TRBV4-2; clone_size: many; d_call: -; cdr3_aa: CASSSERSSINSPLHF; cdr3_nt: TGTGCCAGCAGTTCCGAGAGAAGCTCTATCAATTCACCCCTCCACTTT
j_call: TRBJ2-5; v_call: TRBV25-1; clone_size: many; d_call: -; cdr3_aa: CASSEYKRASASETQYF; cdr3_nt: TGTGCCAGCAGTGAATATAAGCGGGCGTCGGCCTCAGAGACCCAGTACTTC
j_call: TRBJ2-7; v_call: TRBV9; clone_size: many; d_call: -; cdr3_aa: CASSVGVSLEQYF; cdr3_nt: TGTGCCAGCAGCGTAGGAGTTAGCCTCGAGCAGTACTTC
j_call: TRBJ2-7; v_call: TRBV25-1; clone_size: few; d_call: -; cdr3_aa: CASSEGFGTYEQYF; cdr3_nt: TGTGCCAGCAGCGAAGGGTTCGGGACCTACGAGCAGTACTTC
j_call: TRBJ1-1; v_call: TRBV7-9; clone_size: many; d_call: -; cdr3_aa: CASSPILTGTEAFF; cdr3_nt: TGTGCCAGCAGCCCAATATTGACTGGAACTGAAGCTTTCTTT
j_call: TRBJ2-7; v_call: TRBV5-6; clone_size: many; d_call: -; cdr3_aa: CASSLGAYYEQYF; cdr3_nt: TGTGCCAGCAGCTTAGGGGCCTACTACGAGCAGTACTTC
j_call: TRBJ2-5; v_call: TRBV10-3; clone_size: many; d_call: -; cdr3_aa: CAISESVRQETQYF; cdr3_nt: TGTGCCATCAGTGAGTCGGTGCGTCAAGAGACCCAGTACTTC
j_call: TRBJ2-6; v_call: TRBV6-5; clone_size: few; d_call: -; cdr3_aa: CASSYYGTGKVLTF; cdr3_nt: TGTGCCAGCAGTTACTACGGGACCGGCAAGGTCCTGACTTTC
j_call: TRBJ2-1; v_call: TRBV4-3; clone_size: few; d_call: -; cdr3_aa: CASSQDGLSSYNEQFF; cdr3_nt: TGCGCCAGCAGCCAAGATGGCCTTAGCTCCTACAATGAGCAGTTCTTC
j_call: TRBJ1-4; v_call: TRBV27; clone_size: -; d_call: -; cdr3_aa: CASSMLRTREKLFF; cdr3_nt: TGTGCCAGCAGCATGCTCCGTACACGAGAAAAACTGTTTTTT
j_call: TRBJ2-4; v_call: TRBV6-1; clone_size: many; d_call: -; cdr3_aa: CASSSLHGGNIQYF; cdr3_nt: TGTGCCAGCAGCAGCCTCCATGGGGGGAACATTCAGTACTTC
j_call: TRBJ2-1; v_call: TRBV29-1; clone_size: many; d_call: -; cdr3_aa: CSVYQGIPYNEQFF; cdr3_nt: TGCAGCGTTTATCAGGGGATCCCCTACAATGAGCAGTTCTTC
j_call: TRBJ2-4; v_call: TRBV10-2; clone_size: many; d_call: TRBD2; cdr3_aa: CASRGLADAKNIQYF; cdr3_nt: TGCGCCAGCAGGGGACTAGCAGATGCCAAAAACATTCAGTACTTC
j_call: TRBJ2-1; v_call: TRBV5-1; clone_size: many; d_call: TRBD2; cdr3_aa: CASSPEPGLVSDEQFF; cdr3_nt: TGCGCCAGCAGCCCCGAGCCGGGACTAGTATCCGATGAGCAGTTCTTC
j_call: TRBJ2-2; v_call: TRBV10-3; clone_size: many; d_call: TRBD2; cdr3_aa: CAISESNSGSNTGELFF; cdr3_nt: TGTGCCATCAGTGAGTCGAATAGCGGGAGCAATACCGGGGAGCTGTTTTTT
j_call: TRBJ2-7; v_call: TRBV6-2/TRBV6-3; clone_size: many; d_call: -; cdr3_aa: CASSYSTTGTDNYEQYF; cdr3_nt: TGTGCCAGCAGTTACTCAACTACCGGGACGGATAACTACGAGCAGTACTTC